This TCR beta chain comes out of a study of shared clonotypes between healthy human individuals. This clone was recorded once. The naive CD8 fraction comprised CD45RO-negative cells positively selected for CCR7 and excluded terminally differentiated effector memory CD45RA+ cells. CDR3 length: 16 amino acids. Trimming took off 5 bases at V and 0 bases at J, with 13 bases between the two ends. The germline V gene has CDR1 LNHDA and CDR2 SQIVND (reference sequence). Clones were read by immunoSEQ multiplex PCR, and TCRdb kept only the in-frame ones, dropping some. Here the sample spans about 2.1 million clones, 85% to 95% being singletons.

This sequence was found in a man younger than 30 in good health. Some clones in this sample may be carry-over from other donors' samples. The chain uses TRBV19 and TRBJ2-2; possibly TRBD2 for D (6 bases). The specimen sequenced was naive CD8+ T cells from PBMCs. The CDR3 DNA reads TGTGCCAGTAGTCCGCGGGACCGCGCGAACACCGGGGAGCTGTTTTTT. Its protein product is CASSPRDRANTGELFF.